The entry below gives a single T cell receptor (beta chain) sequence along with its context. Antigen unknown. The repertoire was sequenced with immunoSEQ multiplex PCR; TCRdb's copy has only in-frame clones and lacks some. Of 20,000 to 25,000 clones listed, under 80% are singletons. The data stem from a study of CD4 T cells in relation to SARS-CoV-2 and coronaviruses. Study-level points and caveats: Pre-pandemic and post-infection samples never came from the same donor.

In germline, CDR1 is LNHDA, CDR2 SQIVND (reference sequence). Trimming shortened V by 6 bases and J by 6 bases, and 21 bases separated the two germline ends. The CDR3 has 17 amino acids. Unexposed donor CD4+ T cells date from about 2010-2019, before the COVID-19 pandemic. The cells were cultured for 10 days before CD4+ T cells were isolated. Testing used SARS-CoV-2 S/N and four cold-coronavirus spikes on unexposed-donor CD4+ T cells, cells permitting. V is TRBV19 and J is TRBJ1-6; D unclear. The sequence was obtained from a human donor in good health. Material: CD4+ T cells from PBMCs, cultured in vitro. The CDR3 bases are TGTGCCAGTAGCCATACAGCAGGATTAACGTTTAATTCACCCCTCCACTTT. Translation: CASSHTAGLTFNSPLHF. The variable domain in full, completed from reference TRBV19 and TRBJ1-6, reads DGGITQSPKYLFRKEGQNVTLSCEQNLNHDAMYWYRQDPGQGLRLIYYSQIVNDFQKGDIAEGYSVSREKKESFPLTVTSAQKNPTAFYLCASSHTAGLTFNSPLHFGNGTRLTVT.